This entry lists 15 T cell receptor beta chains sequenced from one sample in a study of cytomegalovirus exposure and HLA in healthy donors. Researchers ran the PCR with 60 Vbeta and 13 Jbeta primers. Assay: immunoSEQ multiplex PCR; the TCRdb copy retains only in-frame clones and omits some. Of some 120,000 clones listed, 80% are singletons. The sample consisted of PBMCs. These receptor sequences come from a man aged 30 to 45 in good health and CMV-seronegative.

Details on this clone: The junction departs from the called germline gene at one end, perhaps through a read error. The chain recombines TRBV30 with TRBJ1-2, with 8 positions matching TRBD1. CDR1 is GTSNPN and CDR2 is SVGIG in the germline V gene (reference sequence). The CDR3 contains 14 residues. The CDR3 loop is CAWSVQGANYGYPF. The CDR3 bases are TGTGCCTGGAGTGTCCAGGGGGCTAACTATGGCTACCCCTTC.

This rearrangement joins TRBV28 to TRBJ2-7; 10 positions match TRBD2. Germline loops: CDR1 MDHEN, CDR2 SYDVKM. The CDR3 loop spans 14 amino acids. V lost 1 base and J lost 3; bases outside the gene matches: 0. CDR3 amino acids: CASSLSSGSYEQYF. Written as DNA, the CDR3 is TGTGCCAGCAGTTTATCTAGCGGGAGCTACGAGCAGTACTTC.

This chain connects TRBV4-2 to TRBJ2-3, with 8 bases that match TRBD2. Germline trimming cut 0 bases from V and 0 bases from J; bases unmatched to any gene: 14. The CDR3 loop spans 20 amino acids. Germline V gene sequence: CDR1 LGHNA, CDR2 YNFKEQ. The CDR3 DNA sequence: TGTGCCAGCAGCCAAGATCTTCGGCTACGGGAGGGTCCTAGCACAGATACGCAGTATTTT. Translated, it gives CASSQDLRLREGPSTDTQYF.

The rearrangement uses TRBV12-5 and TRBJ1-2, with TRBD1 matching 8 bases. This CDR3 region has 18 residues. Germline lookup yields CDR1 LGHNT and CDR2 FRNRAP. J was trimmed by 5 bases and V by 0 bases; bases with no gene match: 14. This chain's CDR3 is CASGLVVQGVPTRYGYTF. Written as DNA, the CDR3 is TGTGCTAGTGGTTTGGTAGTACAGGGGGTTCCTACGAGGTATGGCTACACCTTC.

A single count supports this clone. The chain is built from TRBV9 and TRBJ1-1; D is perhaps TRBD1 (5 bases). Germline V gene sequence: CDR1 SGDLS, CDR2 YYNGEE. CDR3 length: 14 residues. V lost 4 bases, J lost 0 bases, and 10 bases lay in between. CDR3 in amino acids: CASSPHRLNTEAFF. The CDR3 nucleotides are TGTGCCAGCAGCCCACACAGGCTGAACACTGAAGCTTTCTTT.

This clone was seen only a few times. This chain connects TRBV4-3 to TRBJ2-7; TRBD2 aligns across 10 bases. The CDR3 is 16 residues long. CDR1 is LGHNA and CDR2 is YSLEER in the germline V gene. The J segment lost 6 bases and the V segment lost 0 bases, leaving 8 bases of the junction unmatched. The CDR3 sequence is CASSQDPLAGALEQYF. In nucleotides, the CDR3 is TGCGCCAGCAGCCAAGACCCCCTAGCGGGGGCCCTCGAGCAGTACTTC.

The CDR3 DNA follows: TGCAGCGTTGAAGATAGCGGGAGTACCTACGAGCAGTACTTC. Protein product: CSVEDSGSTYEQYF. The chain joins TRBV29-1 to TRBJ2-5, with TRBD2 identical over 9 bases. The last part of the DNA fits TRBJ2-7 better; the J call may be wrong. Germline assignment: CDR1 SQVTM and CDR2 ANQGSEA. This CDR3 is built from 14 residues.

The rearrangement links TRBV29-1 to TRBJ2-1; 10 bases line up with TRBD2. J was trimmed by 8 bases and V by 6 bases; bases with no gene match: 13. Germline values: CDR1 SQVTM, CDR2 ANQGSEA. The CDR3 contains 15 residues. In DNA form, the CDR3 reads TGCAGCGTGGCTGGGACTAGCGTACAAGGCGATGAGCAGTTCTTC. Translated, it gives CSVAGTSVQGDEQFF.

The chain is built from TRBV6-1 and TRBJ2-2; 14 nucleotides match TRBD2. Germline CDR1 reads MNHNS; CDR2 reads SASEGT. V shed 4 bases and J 4 bases; nucleotides not matched to a gene: 2. The CDR3 runs 16 residues. The CDR3 DNA reads TGTGCCAGCAGTGCGACTAGCGGGAGGGCCACCGGGGAGCTGTTTTTT. Translation gives CASSATSGRATGELFF.

The chain links TRBV11-2 to TRBJ2-5; maybe TRBD2 (6 bases). V was clipped by 5 bases and J by 5 bases, with 18 bases between them. This CDR3 is built from 15 residues. Germline lookup yields CDR1 SGHAT and CDR2 FQNNGV. CDR3 protein: CASSLTGTPVETQYF. The CDR3 DNA reads TGTGCCAGCAGCCTTACCGGGACTCCGGTGGAGACCCAGTACTTC.

This clone was picked up a small number of times. This chain links TRBV7-8 with TRBJ2-7; D call uncertain. The CDR3 covers 16 residues. Germline-derived CDR1 and CDR2 are SGHVS and FQNEAQ. The V gene lost 1 base and the J gene lost 2 bases, with 15 bases spanning the gap. The CDR3 region is CASSLDRETPTYEQYF. CDR3 coding DNA: TGTGCCAGCAGCTTAGATCGAGAGACACCTACCTACGAGCAGTACTTC.

The CDR3 bases are TGTGCCAGCTCGACCGGGACTAGCGGTGTGAATGAGCAGTTCTTC. Protein: CASSTGTSGVNEQFF. This chain connects TRBV18 to TRBJ2-1; 11 bases match TRBD2. Per the germline V gene, CDR1 is KGHSH and CDR2 is LQKENI. V was clipped by 6 bases and J by 7 bases; unmatched bases: 8. The CDR3 contains 15 residues.

V usage is TRBV6-6 and J usage is TRBJ2-5; D possibly corresponds to TRBD2 (6 bases). Germline V lookup: CDR1 MNHNY, CDR2 SVGAGI (reference sequence). The CDR3 runs 13 residues. Deletions cut 6 bases from V and 5 bases from J, with 13 bases between. CDR3 in DNA: TGTGCCAGCAGATGGAGGGGTGGGGAGACCCAGTACTTC. The encoded protein is CASRWRGGETQYF.

This chain connects TRBV27 to TRBJ2-7, with D possibly being TRBD1 (5 bases). Germline CDR1 is MNHEY and CDR2 is SMNVEV (reference sequence). The CDR3 sequence is 14 residues long. V was pared by 1 base and J by 5 bases, with 12 bases between. The CDR3 region has the DNA TGTGCCAGCAGTTTATTCAGGGAAGGCGACGAGCAGTACTTC. Amino acids: CASSLFREGDEQYF.

The V gene is TRBV19, the J gene TRBJ2-3, with 7 bases matching TRBD1. Trimming cost V 5 bases and J 1 base; bases outside gene matches: 6. The CDR3 is made up of 15 amino acids. Germline lookup yields CDR1 LNHDA and CDR2 SQIVND (reference sequence). The CDR3 sequence is CASSQTGMGTDTQYF. CDR3 coding DNA: TGTGCCAGTAGTCAGACAGGGATGGGCACAGATACGCAGTATTTT.